This T cell receptor (beta chain) was obtained from a study of CD8 T cells in ankylosing spondylitis. As the method for making TCR beta libraries, quantitative 5'-RACE with molecular barcodes was used. Using its own MiXCR run on the 5' RACE reads, TCRdb lists one record per CDR3 protein. The table lists 750,000 to 850,000 distinct CDR3 sequences, approximately 12% of them singletons. Per germline, CDR1 SGHRS and CDR2 YFSETQ. The length of the CDR3 is 16 residues. After removal of 4 bases from V and 2 bases from J, the junction contained 6 bases not matched to a gene. General study findings and limits: A motif of fewer than ten highly homologous TCR beta variants was seen as apparently characteristic of ankylosing spondylitis blood.

Note on this clonotype: The antigen is undetermined.

The receptor's source is a male donor with ankylosing spondylitis. The chain links TRBV5-1 to TRBJ2-5; TRBD2 aligns across 12 bases. The sequencing input was blood, either unsorted or a sorted T cell fraction (not recorded which). CDR3 nucleotide sequence: TGCGCCAGCAGCGCAGGACTAGCGGGATGGCAAGAGACCCAGTACTTC. Protein sequence: CASSAGLAGWQETQYF.